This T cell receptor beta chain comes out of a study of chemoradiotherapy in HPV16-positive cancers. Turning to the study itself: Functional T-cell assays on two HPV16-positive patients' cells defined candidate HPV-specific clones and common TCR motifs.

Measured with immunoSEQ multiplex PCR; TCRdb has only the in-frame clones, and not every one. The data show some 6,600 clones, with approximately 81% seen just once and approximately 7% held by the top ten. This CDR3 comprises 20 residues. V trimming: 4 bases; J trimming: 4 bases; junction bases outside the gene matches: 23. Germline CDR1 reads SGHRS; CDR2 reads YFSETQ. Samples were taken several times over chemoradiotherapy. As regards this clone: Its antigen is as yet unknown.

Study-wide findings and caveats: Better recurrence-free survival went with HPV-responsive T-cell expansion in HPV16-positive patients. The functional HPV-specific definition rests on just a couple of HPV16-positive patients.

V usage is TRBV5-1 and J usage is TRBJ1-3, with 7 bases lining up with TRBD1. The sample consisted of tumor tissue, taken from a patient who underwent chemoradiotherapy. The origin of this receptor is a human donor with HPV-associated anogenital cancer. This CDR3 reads CASSHRSISRTGQGGNTIYF. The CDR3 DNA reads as TGCGCCAGCAGCCACCGATCGATATCCAGGACAGGACAAGGAGGAAACACCATATATTTT.